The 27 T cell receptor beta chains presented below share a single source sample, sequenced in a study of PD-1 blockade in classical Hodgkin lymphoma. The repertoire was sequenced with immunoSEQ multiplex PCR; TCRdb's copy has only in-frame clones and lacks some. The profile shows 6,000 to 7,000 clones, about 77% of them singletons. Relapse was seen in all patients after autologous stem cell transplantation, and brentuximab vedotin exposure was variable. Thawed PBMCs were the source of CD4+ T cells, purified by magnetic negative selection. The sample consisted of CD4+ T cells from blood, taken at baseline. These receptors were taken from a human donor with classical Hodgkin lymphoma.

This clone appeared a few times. The CDR3, as DNA: TGTGCCAGCAGTCCCAGGGATGGAGTAGCAGATACGCAGTATTTT. It yields the protein CASSPRDGVADTQYF. The chain has TRBV6-1 and TRBJ2-3; tentative D call: TRBD1 (5 bases). The CDR3 length is 15 residues. V was cut by 5 bases and J by 4 bases, with 16 bases left in between. CDR1 and CDR2 from the germline V gene are MNHNS and SASEGT.

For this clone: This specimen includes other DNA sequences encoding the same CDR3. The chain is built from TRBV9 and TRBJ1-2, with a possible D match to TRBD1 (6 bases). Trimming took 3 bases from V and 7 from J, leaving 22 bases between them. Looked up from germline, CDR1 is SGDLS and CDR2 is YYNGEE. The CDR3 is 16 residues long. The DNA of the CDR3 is TGTGCCAGCAGCGCTGTCTCCGGGACAAGAGGCAGTGGCTACACCTTC. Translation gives CASSAVSGTRGSGYTF.

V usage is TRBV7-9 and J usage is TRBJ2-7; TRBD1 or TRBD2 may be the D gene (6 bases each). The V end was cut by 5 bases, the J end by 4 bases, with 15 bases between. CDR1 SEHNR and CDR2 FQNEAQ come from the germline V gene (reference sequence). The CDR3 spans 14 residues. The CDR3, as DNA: TGTGCCAGCAGCGCTAGGGGGAGGTTATACGAGCAGTACTTC. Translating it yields CASSARGRLYEQYF. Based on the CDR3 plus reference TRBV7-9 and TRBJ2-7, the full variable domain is DTGVSQNPRHKITKRGQNVTFRCDPISEHNRLYWYRQTLGQGPEFLTYFQNEAQLEKSRLLSDRFSAERPKGSFSTLEIQRTEQGDSAMYLCASSARGRLYEQYFGPGTRLTVT.

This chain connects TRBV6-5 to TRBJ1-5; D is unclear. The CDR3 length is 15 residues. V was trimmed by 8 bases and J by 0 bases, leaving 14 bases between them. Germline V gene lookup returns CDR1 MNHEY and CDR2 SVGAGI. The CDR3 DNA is TGTGCCAGCCAGGATGGGCAACATAGCAATCAGCCCCAGCATTTT. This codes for CASQDGQHSNQPQHF.

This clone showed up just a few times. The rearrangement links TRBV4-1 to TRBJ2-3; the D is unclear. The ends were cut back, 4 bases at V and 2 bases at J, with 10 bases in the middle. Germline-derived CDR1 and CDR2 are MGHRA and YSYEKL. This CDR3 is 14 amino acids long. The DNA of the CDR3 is TGCGCCAGCAGCCTCTTGTGGCTCACAGATACGCAGTATTTT. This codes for CASSLLWLTDTQYF.

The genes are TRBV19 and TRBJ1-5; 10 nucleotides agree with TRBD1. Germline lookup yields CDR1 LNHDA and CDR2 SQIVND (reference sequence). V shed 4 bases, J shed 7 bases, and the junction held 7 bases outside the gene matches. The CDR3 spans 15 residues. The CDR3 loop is CASSTPGQGIQPQHF. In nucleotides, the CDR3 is TGTGCCAGTAGTACCCCGGGACAGGGGATCCAGCCCCAGCATTTT.

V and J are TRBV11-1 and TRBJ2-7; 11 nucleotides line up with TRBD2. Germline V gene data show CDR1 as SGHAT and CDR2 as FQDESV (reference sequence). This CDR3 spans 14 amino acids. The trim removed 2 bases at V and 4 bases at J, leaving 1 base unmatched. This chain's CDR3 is CASSLTSGSYEQYF. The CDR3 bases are TGTGCCAGCAGCTTAACTAGCGGGAGTTACGAGCAGTACTTC.

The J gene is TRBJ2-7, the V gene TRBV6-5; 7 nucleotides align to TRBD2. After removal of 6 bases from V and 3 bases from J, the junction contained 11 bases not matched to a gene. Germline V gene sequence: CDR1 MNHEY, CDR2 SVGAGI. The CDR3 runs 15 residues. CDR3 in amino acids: CASRATPERDYEQYF. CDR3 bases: TGTGCCAGCAGAGCTACTCCCGAGCGGGACTACGAGCAGTACTTC.

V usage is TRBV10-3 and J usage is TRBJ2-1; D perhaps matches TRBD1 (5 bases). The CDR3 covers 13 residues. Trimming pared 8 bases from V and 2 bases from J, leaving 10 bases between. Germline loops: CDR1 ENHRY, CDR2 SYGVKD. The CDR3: CAIQGGTYNEQFF. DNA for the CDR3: TGTGCCATCCAGGGTGGTACCTACAATGAGCAGTTCTTC.

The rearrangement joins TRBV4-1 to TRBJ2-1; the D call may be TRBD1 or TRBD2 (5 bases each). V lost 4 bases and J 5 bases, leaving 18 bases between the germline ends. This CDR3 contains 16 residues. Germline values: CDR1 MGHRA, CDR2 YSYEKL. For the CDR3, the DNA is TGCGCCAGCAGCCGCGCTAGGGACCCATCCAACAATGAGCAGTTCTTC. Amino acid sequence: CASSRARDPSNNEQFF.

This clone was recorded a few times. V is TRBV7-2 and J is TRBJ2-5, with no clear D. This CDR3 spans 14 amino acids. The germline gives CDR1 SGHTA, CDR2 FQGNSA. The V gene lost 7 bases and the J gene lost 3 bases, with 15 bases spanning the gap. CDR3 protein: CASTPTRLEETQYF. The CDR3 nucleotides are TGTGCCAGCACCCCGACGCGACTCGAAGAGACCCAGTACTTC.

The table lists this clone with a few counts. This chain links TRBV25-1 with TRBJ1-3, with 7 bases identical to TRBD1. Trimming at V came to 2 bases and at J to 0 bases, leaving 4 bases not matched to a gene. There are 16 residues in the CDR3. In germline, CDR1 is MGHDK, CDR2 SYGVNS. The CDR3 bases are TGTGCCAGCAGTGAACGTGACAGGGTCTCTGGAAACACCATATATTTT. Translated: CASSERDRVSGNTIYF.

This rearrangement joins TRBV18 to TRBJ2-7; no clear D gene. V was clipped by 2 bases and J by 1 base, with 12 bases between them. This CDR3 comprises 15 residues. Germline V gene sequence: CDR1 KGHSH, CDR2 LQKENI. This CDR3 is CASSPETLISYEQYF. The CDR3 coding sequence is TGTGCCAGCTCACCAGAGACACTGATTTCCTACGAGCAGTACTTC.

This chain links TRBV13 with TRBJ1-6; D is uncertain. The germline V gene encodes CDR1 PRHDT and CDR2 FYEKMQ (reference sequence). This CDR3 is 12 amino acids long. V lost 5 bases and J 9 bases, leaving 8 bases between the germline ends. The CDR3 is CASSRSGSPLHF. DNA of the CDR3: TGTGCCAGCAGCAGAAGCGGTTCACCCCTCCACTTT. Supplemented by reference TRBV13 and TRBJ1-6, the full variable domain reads AAGVIQSPRHLIKEKRETATLKCYPIPRHDTVYWYQQGPGQDPQFLISFYEKMQSDKGSIPDRFSAQQFSDYHSELNMSSLELGDSALYFCASSRSGSPLHFGNGTRLTVT.

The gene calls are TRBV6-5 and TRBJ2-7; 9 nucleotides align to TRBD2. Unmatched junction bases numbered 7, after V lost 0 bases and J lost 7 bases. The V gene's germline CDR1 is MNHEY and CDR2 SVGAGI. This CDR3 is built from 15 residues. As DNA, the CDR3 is TGTGCCAGCAGTTACTCGACTAGCGGTCCTCTGGAGCAGTACTTC. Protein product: CASSYSTSGPLEQYF.

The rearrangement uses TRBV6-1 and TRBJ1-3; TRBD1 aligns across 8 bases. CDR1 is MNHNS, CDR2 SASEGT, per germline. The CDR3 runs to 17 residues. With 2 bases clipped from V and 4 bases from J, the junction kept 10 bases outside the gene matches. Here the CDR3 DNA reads TGTGCCAGCAGTGAATGGACAGGGCGCGAGACGGGAAACACCATATATTTT. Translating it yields CASSEWTGRETGNTIYF.

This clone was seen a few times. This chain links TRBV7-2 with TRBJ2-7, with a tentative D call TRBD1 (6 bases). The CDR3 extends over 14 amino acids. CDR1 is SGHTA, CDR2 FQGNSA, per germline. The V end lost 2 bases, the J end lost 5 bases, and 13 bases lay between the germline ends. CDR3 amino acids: CASSLQGRGHEQYF. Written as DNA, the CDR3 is TGTGCCAGCAGCTTACAGGGGCGTGGGCACGAGCAGTACTTC. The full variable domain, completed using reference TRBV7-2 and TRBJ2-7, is GAGVSQSPSNKVTEKGKDVELRCDPISGHTALYWYRQSLGQGLEFLIYFQGNSAPDKSGLPSDRFSAERTGGSVSTLTIQRTQQEDSAVYLCASSLQGRGHEQYFGPGTRLTVT.

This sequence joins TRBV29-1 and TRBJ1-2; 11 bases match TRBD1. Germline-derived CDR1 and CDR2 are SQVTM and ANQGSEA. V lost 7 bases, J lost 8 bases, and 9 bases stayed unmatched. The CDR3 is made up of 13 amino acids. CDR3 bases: TGCAGCGCAATCGGACAGGGGGCTTGGGGCTACACCTTC. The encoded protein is CSAIGQGAWGYTF.

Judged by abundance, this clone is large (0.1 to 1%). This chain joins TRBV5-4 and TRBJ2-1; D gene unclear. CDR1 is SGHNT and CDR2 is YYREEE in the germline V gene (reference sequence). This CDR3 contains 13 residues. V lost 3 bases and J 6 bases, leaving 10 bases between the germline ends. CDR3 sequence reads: CASSSTNFNEQFF. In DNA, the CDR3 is TGTGCCAGCAGCTCCACCAATTTCAATGAGCAGTTCTTC.

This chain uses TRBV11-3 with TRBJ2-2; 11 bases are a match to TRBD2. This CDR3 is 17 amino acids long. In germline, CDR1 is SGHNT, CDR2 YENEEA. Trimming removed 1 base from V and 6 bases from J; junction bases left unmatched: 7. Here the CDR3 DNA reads TGTGCCAGCAGCTTAGGACTAGCGGGGACTGTATCCGGGGAGCTGTTTTTT. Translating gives CASSLGLAGTVSGELFF.

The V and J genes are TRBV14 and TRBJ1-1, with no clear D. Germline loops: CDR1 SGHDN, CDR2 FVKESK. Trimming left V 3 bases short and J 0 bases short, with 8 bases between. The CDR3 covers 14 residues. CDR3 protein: CASSQAAMNTEAFF. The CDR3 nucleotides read TGTGCCAGCAGCCAGGCAGCAATGAACACTGAAGCTTTCTTT.

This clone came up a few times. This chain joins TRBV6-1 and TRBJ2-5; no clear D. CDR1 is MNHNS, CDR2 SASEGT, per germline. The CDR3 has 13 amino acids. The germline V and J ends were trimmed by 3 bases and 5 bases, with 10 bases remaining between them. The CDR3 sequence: CASSDQARETQYF. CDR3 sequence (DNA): TGTGCCAGCAGTGACCAGGCTAGGGAGACCCAGTACTTC.

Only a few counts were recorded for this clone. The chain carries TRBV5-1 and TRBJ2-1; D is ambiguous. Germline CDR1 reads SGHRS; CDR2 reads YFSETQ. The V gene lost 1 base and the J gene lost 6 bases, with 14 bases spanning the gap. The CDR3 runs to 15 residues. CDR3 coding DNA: TGCGCCAGCAGCTTGAACAGTCAGAGCCGCAATGAGCAGTTCTTC. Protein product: CASSLNSQSRNEQFF.

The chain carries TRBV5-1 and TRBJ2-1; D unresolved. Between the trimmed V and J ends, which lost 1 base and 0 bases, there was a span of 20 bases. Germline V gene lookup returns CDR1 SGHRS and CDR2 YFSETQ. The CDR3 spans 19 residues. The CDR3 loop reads CASSLRFSSARPSYNEQFF. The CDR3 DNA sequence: TGCGCCAGCAGCTTGCGGTTCTCCTCGGCGCGGCCCTCCTACAATGAGCAGTTCTTC.

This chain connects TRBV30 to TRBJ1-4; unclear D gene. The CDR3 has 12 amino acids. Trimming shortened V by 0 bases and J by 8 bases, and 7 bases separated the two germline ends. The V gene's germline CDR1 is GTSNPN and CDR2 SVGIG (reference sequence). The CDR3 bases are TGTGCCTGGAGTGTACTTACGGAAAAACTGTTTTTT. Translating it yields CAWSVLTEKLFF. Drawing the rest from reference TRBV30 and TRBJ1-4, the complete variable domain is SQTIHQWPATLVQPVGSPLSLECTVEGTSNPNLYWYRQAAGRGLQLLFYSVGIGQISSEVPQNLSASRPQDRQFILSSKKLLLSDSGFYLCAWSVLTEKLFFGSGTQLSVL.

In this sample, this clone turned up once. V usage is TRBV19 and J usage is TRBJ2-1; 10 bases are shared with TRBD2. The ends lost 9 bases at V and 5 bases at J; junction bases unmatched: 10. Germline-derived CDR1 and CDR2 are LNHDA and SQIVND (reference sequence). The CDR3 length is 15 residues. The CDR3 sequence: CASTPSGSANNEQFF. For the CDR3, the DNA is TGTGCCAGCACCCCTAGCGGGAGCGCGAACAATGAGCAGTTCTTC.

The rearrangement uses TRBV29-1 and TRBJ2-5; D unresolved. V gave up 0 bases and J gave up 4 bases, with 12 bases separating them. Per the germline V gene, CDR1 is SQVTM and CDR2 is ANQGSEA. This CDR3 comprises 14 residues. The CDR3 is CSVEDFFGAETQYF. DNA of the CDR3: TGCAGCGTTGAAGATTTTTTTGGTGCAGAGACCCAGTACTTC.